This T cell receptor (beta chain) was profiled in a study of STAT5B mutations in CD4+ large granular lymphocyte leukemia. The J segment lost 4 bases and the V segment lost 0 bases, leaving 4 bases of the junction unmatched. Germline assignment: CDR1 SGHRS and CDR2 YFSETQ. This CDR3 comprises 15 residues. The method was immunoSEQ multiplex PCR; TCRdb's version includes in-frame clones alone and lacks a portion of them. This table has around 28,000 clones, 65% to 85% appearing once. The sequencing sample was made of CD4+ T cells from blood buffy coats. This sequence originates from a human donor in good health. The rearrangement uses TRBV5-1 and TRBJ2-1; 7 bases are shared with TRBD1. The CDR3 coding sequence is TGCGCCAGCAGCTTGGCTGACAGGGCTTACAATGAGCAGTTCTTC. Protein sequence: CASSLADRAYNEQFF.